This T cell receptor (beta chain) was recorded in a study of shared clonotypes between healthy human individuals. In the study overall: Sampling drew on donors who were a couple of women and a few men aged 18 to 49.

The study used some 100 million PBMCs per unsorted sample for genomic DNA. In the original analysis: Junction-only sequences without quality scores came from ImmunoSEQ, so filtering differed. Profiled with immunoSEQ multiplex PCR; TCRdb holds only in-frame clones, not every one. D and trimming come from the DNA, and the V and J calls and clone size come from that table. The data show roughly 500,000 clones, with over 70% seen just once and roughly an eighth held by the top ten. The clonotype originates from a woman aged 40 to 49 in good health. Some clones in this sample may be carry-over from other donors' samples. The sample consisted of PBMCs.

CDR3 loop: CASSSDSVEETQYF. In DNA, the CDR3 is TGTGCCAGCAGCTCCGACAGCGTTGAGGAGACCCAGTACTTC. This chain joins TRBV7-2 and TRBJ2-5, with a weak D call TRBD1 (5 bases). The CDR3 runs to 14 residues. Trimming cost V 4 bases and J 5 bases, with 14 bases left between them. CDR1 and CDR2 (germline): SGHTA, FQGNSA.